The clone carrying this T cell receptor (beta chain) was picked up a small number of times. Its antigen is as yet unknown. The sample originates from a study of naive and memory T cell subsets. Findings of the study overall: In CD4 and CD8 cells, diversity dropped from naive through EMRA.

V was pared by 4 bases and J by 7 bases, with 20 bases between. There are 15 residues in the CDR3. The germline V gene encodes CDR1 MNHEY and CDR2 SMNVEV (reference sequence). Two oligonucleotides, mixed equimolar, formed the beta constant-region primer covering TRBC1 and TRBC2. Ligated cDNA was amplified by four rounds of PCR with nested alpha and beta constant-region primers and SP2. Via MiXCR, TCRdb re-called the UMI-ligation and nested PCR reads, giving one row per CDR3 protein. In the table there are some 17,000 distinct CDR3 sequences, 8% to 9.5% of which are singletons. Specimen: central memory CD8+ T cells from blood. The chain recombines TRBV27 with TRBJ2-7; D possibly corresponds to TRBD2 (5 bases). This sequence was found in a human donor in good health. CDR3 DNA: TGTGCCAGCAGTTATAGCCGGGGAAATCTCGGTGAGCAGTACTTC. Amino acids: CASSYSRGNLGEQYF.